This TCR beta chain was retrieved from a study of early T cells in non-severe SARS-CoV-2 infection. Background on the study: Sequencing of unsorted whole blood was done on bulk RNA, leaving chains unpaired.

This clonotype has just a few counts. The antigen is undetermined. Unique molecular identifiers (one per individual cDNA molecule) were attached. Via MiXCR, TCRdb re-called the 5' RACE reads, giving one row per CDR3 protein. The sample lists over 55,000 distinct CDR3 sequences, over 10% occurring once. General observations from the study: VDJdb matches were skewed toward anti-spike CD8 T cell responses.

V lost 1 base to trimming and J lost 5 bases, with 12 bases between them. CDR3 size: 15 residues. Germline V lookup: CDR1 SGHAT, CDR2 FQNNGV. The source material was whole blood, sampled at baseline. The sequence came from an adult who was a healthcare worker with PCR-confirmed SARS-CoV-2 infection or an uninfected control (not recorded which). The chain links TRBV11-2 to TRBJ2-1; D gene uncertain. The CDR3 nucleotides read TGTGCCAGCAGCTTAGCGGACGCGCCGAACAATGAGCAGTTCTTC. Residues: CASSLADAPNNEQFF.